Sequencing of this T cell receptor beta chain was carried out in a study of CD8+ T cells in alopecia areata. This sample's treatment: oral pan-JAK inhibitor, 5-10 mg twice daily. Alopecia areata patients provided lesional scalp punch biopsies and peripheral blood. RNA was isolated and reverse transcribed to cDNA, the sequencing template. The table came from immunoSEQ multiplex PCR; TCRdb's copy has only in-frame clones and leaves some out. The sample lists 120,000 or so clones, 58% seen once, with around 30% in the top ten. Only a few counts were recorded for this clone. The CDR3 has 13 amino acids. Germline V gene lookup returns CDR1 LGHNA and CDR2 YNFKEQ. Deletions cut 1 base from V and 7 bases from J, with 7 bases between.

This rearrangement joins TRBV4-2 to TRBJ2-2; D could derive from TRBD1 or TRBD2 (5 bases each). Sequenced here: CD8+ T cells sorted from blood, sampled at week 4, from a patient treated with tofacitinib. The sequence came from a human donor with alopecia areata. CDR3 nucleotide sequence: TGTGCCAGCAGCCAAGGGGACGGCGGGGAGCTGTTTTTT. Protein: CASSQGDGGELFF.